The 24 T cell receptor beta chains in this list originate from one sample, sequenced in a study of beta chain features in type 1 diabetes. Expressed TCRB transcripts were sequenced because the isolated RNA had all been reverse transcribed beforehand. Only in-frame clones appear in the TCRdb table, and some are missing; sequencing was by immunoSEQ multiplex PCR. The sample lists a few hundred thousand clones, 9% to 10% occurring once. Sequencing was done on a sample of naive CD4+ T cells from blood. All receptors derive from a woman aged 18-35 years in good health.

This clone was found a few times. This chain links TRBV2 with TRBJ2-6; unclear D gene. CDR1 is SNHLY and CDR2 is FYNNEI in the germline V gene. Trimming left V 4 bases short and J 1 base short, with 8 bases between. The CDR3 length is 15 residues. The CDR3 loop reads CASSVVVSGANVLTF. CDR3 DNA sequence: TGTGCCAGCAGTGTAGTGGTGTCTGGGGCCAACGTCCTGACTTTC.

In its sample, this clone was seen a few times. The CDR3 sequence: CASSLTGREETQYF. The CDR3 DNA reads as TGCGCCAGCAGCCTGACAGGTCGCGAGGAGACCCAGTACTTC. V is TRBV5-1 and J is TRBJ2-5, with D possibly being TRBD1 (6 bases). Looked up from germline, CDR1 is SGHRS and CDR2 is YFSETQ. V shed 4 bases and J shed 5 bases, with 15 bases lying between them. This CDR3 contains 14 residues.

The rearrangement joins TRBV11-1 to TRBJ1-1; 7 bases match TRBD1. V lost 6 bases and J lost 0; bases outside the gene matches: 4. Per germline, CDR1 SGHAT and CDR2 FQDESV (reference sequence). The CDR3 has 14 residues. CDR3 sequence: CASRRGQMNTEAFF. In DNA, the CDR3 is TGTGCCAGCAGAAGGGGACAGATGAACACTGAAGCTTTCTTT. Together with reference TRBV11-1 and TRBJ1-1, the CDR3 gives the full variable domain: EAEVAQSPRYKITEKSQAVAFWCDPISGHATLYWYRQILGQGPELLVQFQDESVVDDSQLPKDRFSAERLKGVDSTLKIQPAELGDSAMYLCASRRGQMNTEAFFGQGTRLTVV.

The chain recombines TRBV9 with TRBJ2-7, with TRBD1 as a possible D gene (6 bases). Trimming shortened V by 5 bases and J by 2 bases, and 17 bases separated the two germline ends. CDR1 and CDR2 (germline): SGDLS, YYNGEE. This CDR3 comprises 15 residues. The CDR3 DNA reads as TGTGCCAGCAGTCAAACCTCACAGGGTCCCTACGAGCAGTACTTC. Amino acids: CASSQTSQGPYEQYF.

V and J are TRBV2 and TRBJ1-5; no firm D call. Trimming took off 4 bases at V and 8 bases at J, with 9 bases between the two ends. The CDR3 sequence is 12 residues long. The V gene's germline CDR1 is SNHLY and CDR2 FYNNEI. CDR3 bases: TGTGCCAGCAGTGGGTCAGACAAGCCCCAGCATTTT. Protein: CASSGSDKPQHF.

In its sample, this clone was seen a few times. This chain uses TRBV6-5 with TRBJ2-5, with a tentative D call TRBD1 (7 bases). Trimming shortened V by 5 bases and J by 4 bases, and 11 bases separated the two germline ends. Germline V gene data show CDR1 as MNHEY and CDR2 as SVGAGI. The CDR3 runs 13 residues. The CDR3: CASSRQGGETQYF. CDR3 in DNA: TGTGCCAGCAGTCGACAGGGAGGAGAGACCCAGTACTTC.

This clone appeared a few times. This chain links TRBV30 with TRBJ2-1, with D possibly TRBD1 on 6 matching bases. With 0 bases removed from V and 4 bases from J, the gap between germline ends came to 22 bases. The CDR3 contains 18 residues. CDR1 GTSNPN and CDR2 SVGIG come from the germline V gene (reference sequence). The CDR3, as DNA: TGTGCCTGGAGTGTTAAAAAGTTGGGGGCACTTACTTACAATGAGCAGTTCTTC. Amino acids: CAWSVKKLGALTYNEQFF.

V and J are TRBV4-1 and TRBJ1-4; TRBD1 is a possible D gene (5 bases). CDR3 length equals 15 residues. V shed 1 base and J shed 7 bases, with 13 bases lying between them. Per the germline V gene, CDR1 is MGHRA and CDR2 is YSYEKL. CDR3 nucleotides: TGCGCCAGCAGCCAAGGTCTAGGGGTTGTTGAAAAACTGTTTTTT. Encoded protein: CASSQGLGVVEKLFF.

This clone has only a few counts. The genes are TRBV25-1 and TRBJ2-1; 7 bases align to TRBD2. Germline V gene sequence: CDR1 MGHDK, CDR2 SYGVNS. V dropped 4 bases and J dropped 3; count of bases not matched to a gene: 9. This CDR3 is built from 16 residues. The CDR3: CASSGILGTNYNEQFF. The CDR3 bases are TGTGCCAGCAGTGGGATCCTCGGGACTAACTACAATGAGCAGTTCTTC.

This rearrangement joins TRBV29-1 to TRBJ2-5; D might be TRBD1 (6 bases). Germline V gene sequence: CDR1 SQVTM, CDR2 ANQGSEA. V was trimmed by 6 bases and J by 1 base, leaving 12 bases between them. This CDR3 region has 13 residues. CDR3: CSVNQGSQETQYF. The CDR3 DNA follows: TGCAGCGTAAATCAGGGGAGCCAAGAGACCCAGTACTTC.

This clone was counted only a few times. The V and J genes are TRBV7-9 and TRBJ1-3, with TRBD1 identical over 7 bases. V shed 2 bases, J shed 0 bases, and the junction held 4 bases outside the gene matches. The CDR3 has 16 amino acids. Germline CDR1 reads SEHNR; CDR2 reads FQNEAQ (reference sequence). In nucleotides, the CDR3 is TGTGCCAGCAGCTTACCTCAGGGGGACTCTGGAAACACCATATATTTT. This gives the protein CASSLPQGDSGNTIYF.

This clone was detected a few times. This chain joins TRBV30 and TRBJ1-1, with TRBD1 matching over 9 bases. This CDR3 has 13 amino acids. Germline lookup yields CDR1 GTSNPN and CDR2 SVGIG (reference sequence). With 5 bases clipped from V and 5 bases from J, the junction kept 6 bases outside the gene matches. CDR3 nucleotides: TGTGCCTGGGGGACAGGGAGGCGAACTGAAGCTTTCTTT. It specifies CAWGTGRRTEAFF.

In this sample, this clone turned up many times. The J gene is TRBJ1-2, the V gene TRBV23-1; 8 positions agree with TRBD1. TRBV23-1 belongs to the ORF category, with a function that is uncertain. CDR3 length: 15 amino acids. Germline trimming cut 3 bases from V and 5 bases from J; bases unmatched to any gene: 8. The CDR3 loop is CASSQKDRGGYGYTF. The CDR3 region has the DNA TGCGCCAGCAGTCAGAAAGACAGGGGAGGGTATGGCTACACCTTC.

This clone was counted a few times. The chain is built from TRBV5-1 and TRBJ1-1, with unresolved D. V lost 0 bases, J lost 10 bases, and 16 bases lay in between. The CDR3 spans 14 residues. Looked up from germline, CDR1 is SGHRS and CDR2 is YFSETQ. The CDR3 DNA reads TGCGCCAGCAGCTTGGCCGGTAACGGCGGGTCAGCTTTCTTT. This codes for CASSLAGNGGSAFF. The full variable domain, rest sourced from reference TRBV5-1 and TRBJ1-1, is KAGVTQTPRYLIKTRGQQVTLSCSPISGHRSVSWYQQTPGQGLQFLFEYFSETQRNKGNFPGRFSGRQFSNSRSEMNVSTLELGDSALYLCASSLAGNGGSAFFGQGTRLTVV.

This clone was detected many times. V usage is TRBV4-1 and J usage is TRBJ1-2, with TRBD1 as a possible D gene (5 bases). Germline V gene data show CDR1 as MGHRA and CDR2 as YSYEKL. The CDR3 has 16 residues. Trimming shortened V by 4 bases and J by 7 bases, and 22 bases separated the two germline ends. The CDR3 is CASSLVTDPVAAGYTF. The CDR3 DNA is TGCGCCAGCAGCCTTGTGACAGATCCGGTGGCGGCTGGCTACACCTTC.

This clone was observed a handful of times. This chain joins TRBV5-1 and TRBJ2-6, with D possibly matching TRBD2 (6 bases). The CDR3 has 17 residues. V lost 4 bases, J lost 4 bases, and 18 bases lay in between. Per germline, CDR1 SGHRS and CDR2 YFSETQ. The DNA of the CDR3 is TGCGCCAGCAGCCCCCCAATCGGAGGGCAAGGGGCCAACGTCCTGACTTTC. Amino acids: CASSPPIGGQGANVLTF.

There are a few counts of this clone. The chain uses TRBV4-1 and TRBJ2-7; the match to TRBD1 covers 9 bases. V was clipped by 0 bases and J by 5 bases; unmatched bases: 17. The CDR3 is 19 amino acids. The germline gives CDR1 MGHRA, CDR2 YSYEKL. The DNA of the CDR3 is TGCGCCAGCAGCCAAGATCGGCGGGCCTCGGGGACAGGGCGAAACGAGCAGTACTTC. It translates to CASSQDRRASGTGRNEQYF.

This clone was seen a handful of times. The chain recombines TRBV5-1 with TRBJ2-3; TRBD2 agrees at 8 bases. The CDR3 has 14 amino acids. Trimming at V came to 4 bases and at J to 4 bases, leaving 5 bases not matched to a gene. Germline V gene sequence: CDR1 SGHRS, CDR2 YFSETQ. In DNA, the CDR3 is TGCGCCAGCAGCCTCGGGACTAGTGCAGATACGCAGTATTTT. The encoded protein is CASSLGTSADTQYF.

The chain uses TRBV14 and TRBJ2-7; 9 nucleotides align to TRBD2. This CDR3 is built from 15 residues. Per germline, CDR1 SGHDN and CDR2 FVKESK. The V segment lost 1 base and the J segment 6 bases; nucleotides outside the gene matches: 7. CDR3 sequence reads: CASSQVGGREVEQYF. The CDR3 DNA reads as TGTGCCAGCAGCCAAGTAGGCGGGAGGGAGGTCGAGCAGTACTTC.

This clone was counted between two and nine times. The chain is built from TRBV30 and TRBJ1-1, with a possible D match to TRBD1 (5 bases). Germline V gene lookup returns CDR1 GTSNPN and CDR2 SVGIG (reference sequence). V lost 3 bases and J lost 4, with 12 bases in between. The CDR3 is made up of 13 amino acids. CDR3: CAWSRRVSTEAFF. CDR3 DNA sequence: TGTGCCTGGAGCCGCAGGGTTAGCACTGAAGCTTTCTTT.

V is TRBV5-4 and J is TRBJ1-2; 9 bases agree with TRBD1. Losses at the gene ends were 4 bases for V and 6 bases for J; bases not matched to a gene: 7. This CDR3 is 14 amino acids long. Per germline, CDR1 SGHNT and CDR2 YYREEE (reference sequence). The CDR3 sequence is CASSPTDRGDGYTF. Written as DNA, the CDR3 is TGTGCCAGCAGCCCCACCGACAGGGGGGATGGCTACACCTTC.

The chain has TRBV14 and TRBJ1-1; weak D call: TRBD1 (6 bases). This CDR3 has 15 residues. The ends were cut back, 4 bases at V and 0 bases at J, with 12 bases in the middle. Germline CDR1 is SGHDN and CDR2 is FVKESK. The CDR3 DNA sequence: TGTGCCAGCAGCCCGTTAGGACAGATGAACACTGAAGCTTTCTTT. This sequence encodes CASSPLGQMNTEAFF.

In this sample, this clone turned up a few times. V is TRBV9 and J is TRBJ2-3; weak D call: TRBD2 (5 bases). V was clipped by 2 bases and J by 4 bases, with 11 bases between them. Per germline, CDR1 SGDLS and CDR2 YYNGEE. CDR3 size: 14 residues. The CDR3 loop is CASSVTLGADTQYF. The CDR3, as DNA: TGTGCCAGCAGCGTCACCCTCGGGGCAGATACGCAGTATTTT.

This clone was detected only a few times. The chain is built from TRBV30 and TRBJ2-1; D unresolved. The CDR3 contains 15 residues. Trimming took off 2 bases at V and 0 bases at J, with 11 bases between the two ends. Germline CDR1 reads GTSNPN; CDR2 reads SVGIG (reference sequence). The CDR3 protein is CAWSHITISYNEQFF. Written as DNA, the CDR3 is TGTGCCTGGAGTCACATTACCATCTCCTACAATGAGCAGTTCTTC.